This entry features one T cell receptor (beta chain) sequence. The antigen remains unidentified. This is likely a read error, given that the CDR3 carries no conserved phenylalanine or tryptophan at its end. It is unclear where the CDR3 begins or ends on the DNA, so no DNA is shown, and the CDR3 is as TCRdb lists it. Libraries were prepared by immunoSEQ multiplex PCR; TCRdb keeps only in-frame clonotypes and omits some of them. The sample yields about 110,000 clones, about 81% seen once. Germline loops: CDR1 MDHEN, CDR2 SYDVKM. The CDR3 comprises 13 residues, both ends counted. This record comes from a study of T cell responses to AZD1222 COVID-19 vaccine. Findings of the study overall: Regions 160-218 and 743-854 dominated among vaccine-associated CD4 TCRs spanning spike. Donors in the cohort were predominantly white British and more often female, and clonal diversity was possibly underestimated. Only 5 or 6 AZD1222 recipients were seropositive at baseline.

This sample comprised peripheral blood, obtained on day 0 of AZD1222 vaccination. The receptor was derived from an adult in good health. V is TRBV28 and J is TRBJ2-7; the listed D gene, TRBD2, was not tested against the DNA. The CDR3 region is CASSLPGGRIRTL.